What follows are 12 T cell receptor beta chains derived from one specimen sequenced in a study of blood T cells in healthy people across ages. PCR was performed a second time for roughly 7 to 11 cycles using a sample-barcoded 5' primer and a J-beta primer mix. TCRdb used MiXCR to reprocess the 5' RACE reads, holding one entry per CDR3 protein. The table has around 800,000 distinct CDR3 sequences, 62% seen once. Sequenced material: blood. Source of these receptors: a man aged 30-40 years in good health.

The CDR3 spells CASSQDLAGFEQYF. CDR3 in DNA: TGTGCCAGCAGCCAAGATCTAGCAGGGTTCGAGCAGTACTTC. J is TRBJ2-7 and V is TRBV4-2; tentatively, D is TRBD1 or TRBD2 (5 bases each). Trimming pared 0 bases from V and 6 bases from J, leaving 12 bases between. Germline V lookup: CDR1 LGHNA, CDR2 YNFKEQ. The CDR3 spans 14 residues.

The V and J genes are TRBV4-3 and TRBJ2-6; 8 bases line up with TRBD1. With V trimmed by 0 bases and J by 4 bases, 8 bases remained unmatched. This CDR3 spans 18 amino acids. Germline CDR1 LGHNA, CDR2 YSLEER. This CDR3 reads CASSQEATGASGANVLTF. CDR3 nucleotide sequence: TGCGCCAGCAGCCAAGAGGCGACAGGGGCTTCGGGGGCCAACGTCCTGACTTTC.

This clonotype was picked up a small number of times. The chain combines TRBV28 with TRBJ2-7, with 8 positions matching TRBD1. The CDR3 has 16 amino acids. J lost 4 bases, V lost 5 bases, and 13 bases had no gene match. In germline, CDR1 is MDHEN, CDR2 SYDVKM. DNA of the CDR3: TGTGCCAGCAGTCATGGAGATCAGGGGGCACCGTACGAGCAGTACTTC. Its translation is CASSHGDQGAPYEQYF.

Comment on this clonotype: A read error may produce the germline difference seen at one junction end. The gene calls are TRBV7-2 and TRBJ2-3; 7 bases are a match to TRBD1. Germline CDR1 and CDR2: SGHTA and FQGNSA. This CDR3 spans 14 amino acids. The CDR3 DNA is TGTGCCAGCAGCTGGGACAGTTACACAGATGCGCAGTATTTT. Protein sequence: CASSWDSYTDAQYF.

The CDR3 DNA follows: TGTGCCTGGCAATATACTAGCGGGGGGGCAGTGGATACGCAGTATTTT. Translated: CAWQYTSGGAVDTQYF. The chain has TRBV30 and TRBJ2-3; 13 nucleotides match TRBD2. The CDR3 has 16 residues. The germline CDR1 and CDR2 sequences are GTSNPN and SVGIG (reference sequence). With V trimmed by 5 bases and J by 6 bases, 11 bases remained unmatched.

This clonotype was counted only a few times. For the CDR3, the DNA is TGCAGCGTTGACCGGGACGGCTACAATGAGCAGTTCTTC. This translates into CSVDRDGYNEQFF. V and J are TRBV29-1 and TRBJ2-1; the D call may be TRBD1 or TRBD2 (5 bases each). Per the germline V gene, CDR1 is SQVTM and CDR2 is ANQGSEA. V dropped 3 bases and J dropped 3 bases, with 9 bases sitting between them. CDR3 length equals 13 residues.

The chain uses TRBV29-1 and TRBJ2-1; D is possibly TRBD1 or TRBD2 (6 bases each). The V end was cut by 6 bases, the J end by 4 bases, with 19 bases between. The length of the CDR3 is 15 residues. The germline gives CDR1 SQVTM, CDR2 ANQGSEA. CDR3 sequence reads: CSVLWGDNPYNEQFF. In DNA, the CDR3 is TGCAGCGTGCTTTGGGGGGACAACCCTTACAATGAGCAGTTCTTC.

The V and J genes are TRBV9 and TRBJ1-5; tentatively, D is TRBD1 (6 bases). Germline V gene data show CDR1 as SGDLS and CDR2 as YYNGEE. The CDR3 extends over 13 amino acids. V was shortened by 3 bases and J by 7 bases, with 11 bases between the two germline ends. CDR3 protein: CASSEGGDQPQHF. CDR3 coding DNA: TGTGCCAGCAGCGAGGGGGGGGACCAGCCCCAGCATTTT.

The gene calls are TRBV6-2 or TRBV6-3 and TRBJ1-5; D is undetermined. The germline CDR1 and CDR2 sequences are MNHEY and SVGEGT. V was shortened by 9 bases and J by 0 bases, with 9 bases between the two germline ends. This CDR3 has 13 amino acids. CDR3 DNA sequence: TGTGCCAGTCGGCCGTATAGCAATCAGCCCCAGCATTTT. Translation gives CASRPYSNQPQHF.

The rearrangement joins TRBV27 to TRBJ2-3; 11 bases are shared with TRBD1. The V segment lost 6 bases and the J segment 2 bases; nucleotides outside the gene matches: 4. CDR1 is MNHEY and CDR2 is SMNVEV in the germline V gene (reference sequence). This CDR3 comprises 15 residues. CDR3 bases: TGTGCCAGCAGCGGACAGGGGGCGGACACAGATACGCAGTATTTT. It encodes CASSGQGADTDTQYF.

The table lists this clonotype with a count of one. The chain uses TRBV4-3 and TRBJ2-7; unclear D gene. TRBJ2-5 matches the DNA end more closely, so the J call is doubtful. CDR1 and CDR2 from the germline V gene are LGHNA and YSLEER. This CDR3 contains 13 residues. CDR3 nucleotide sequence: TGCGCCAGCAGCCAAGATCTACGGCGGACCCAGTACTTC. It encodes CASSQDLRRTQYF.

This clonotype was seen many times. The chain carries TRBV29-1 and TRBJ2-5; possibly TRBD1 for D (6 bases). The CDR3 has 12 residues. The germline V and J ends were trimmed by 4 bases and 2 bases, with 8 bases remaining between them. Germline V gene sequence: CDR1 SQVTM, CDR2 ANQGSEA. The CDR3 DNA reads TGCAGCGTTGGACAGGATCAAGAGACCCAGTACTTC. As protein: CSVGQDQETQYF.